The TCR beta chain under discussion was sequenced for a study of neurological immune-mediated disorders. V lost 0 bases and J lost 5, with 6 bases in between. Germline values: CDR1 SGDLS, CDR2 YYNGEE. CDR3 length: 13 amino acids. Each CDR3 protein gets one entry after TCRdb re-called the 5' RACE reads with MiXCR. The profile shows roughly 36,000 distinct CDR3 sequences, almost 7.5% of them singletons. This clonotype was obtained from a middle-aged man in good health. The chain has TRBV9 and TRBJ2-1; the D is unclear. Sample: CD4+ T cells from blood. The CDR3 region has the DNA TGTGCCAGCAGCGTAGGAGCGAACAATGAGCAGTTCTTC. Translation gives CASSVGANNEQFF.